The subject of this entry is one T cell receptor (beta chain). Its antigen is as yet unknown. A much more abundant neighbour one base away suggests this may be a read error. Generation of TCR beta libraries employed quantitative 5'-RACE incorporating molecular barcodes. MiXCR, run by TCRdb on the 5' RACE reads, gives a single entry per CDR3 protein. The sample lists 450,000 to 550,000 distinct CDR3 sequences; about 5.7% were seen once. The length of the CDR3 is 13 residues. Deletions cut 4 bases from V and 10 bases from J, with 14 bases between. Germline assignment: CDR1 SGHRS and CDR2 YFSETQ. This sample stems from a study of CD8 T cells in ankylosing spondylitis. Study-wide results and limits: Disease-linked clones reportedly showed significant enrichment in matched ankylosing spondylitis synovial fluid. Several highly homologous variants made up a TCR beta motif, and this motif appeared characteristic of ankylosing spondylitis blood. A number of the motif variants had already been described in reactive arthritis synovial fluid and blood.

The chain recombines TRBV5-1 with TRBJ2-2, with a possible D match to TRBD1 (5 bases). The specimen sequenced was blood, either unsorted or a sorted T cell fraction (not recorded which). This TCR came from a male donor with ankylosing spondylitis. The CDR3 loop is CASSTQGSEELFF. The CDR3, as DNA: TGCGCCAGCAGCACGCAGGGTTCCGAGGAGCTGTTTTTT. The full variable domain, with the rest looked up from reference TRBV5-1 and TRBJ2-2, is KAGVTQTPRYLIKTRGQQVTLSCSPISGHRSVSWYQQTPGQGLQFLFEYFSETQRNKGNFPGRFSGRQFSNSRSEMNVSTLELGDSALYLCASSTQGSEELFFGEGSRLTVL.